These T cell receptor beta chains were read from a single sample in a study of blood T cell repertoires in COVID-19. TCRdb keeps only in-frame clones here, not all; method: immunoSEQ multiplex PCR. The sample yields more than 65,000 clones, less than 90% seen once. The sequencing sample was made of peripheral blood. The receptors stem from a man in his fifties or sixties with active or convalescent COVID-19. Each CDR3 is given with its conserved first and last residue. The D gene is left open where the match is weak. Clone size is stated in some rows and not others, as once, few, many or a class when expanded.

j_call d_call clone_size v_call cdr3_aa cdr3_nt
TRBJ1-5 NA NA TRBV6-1 CASSESRQGNEPQHF TGTGCCAGCAGTGAAAGTAGGCAGGGTAACGAACCCCAGCATTTT
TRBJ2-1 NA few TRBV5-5 CASIAGAEQFF TGTGCCAGCATTGCGGGGGCTGAGCAGTTCTTC
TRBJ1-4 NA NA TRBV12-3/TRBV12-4 CASRRTVNEKLFF TGTGCCAGCAGAAGGACAGTAAATGAAAAACTGTTTTTT
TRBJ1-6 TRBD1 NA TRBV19 CAGGTGVNSPLHF TGTGCCGGGGGGACAGGGGTAAATTCACCCCTCCACTTT
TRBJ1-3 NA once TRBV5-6 CASSLRYSGNTIYF TGTGCCAGCAGCTTGCGTTACTCTGGAAACACCATATATTTT
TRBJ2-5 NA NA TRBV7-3 CASSLGSAEIETQYF TGTGCCAGCAGCTTGGGGTCAGCGGAGATAGAGACCCAGTACTTC
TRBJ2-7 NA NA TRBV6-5 CASRGGLHEQYF TGTGCCAGCCGAGGGGGTCTCCACGAGCAGTACTTC
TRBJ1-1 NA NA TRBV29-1 CSALGPHGGREAFF TGCAGCGCTCTCGGCCCCCACGGAGGTCGTGAAGCTTTCTTT
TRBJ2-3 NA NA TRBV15 CATSSFQGGRTDTQYF TGTGCCACCAGCTCCTTCCAGGGGGGTCGGACAGATACGCAGTATTTT
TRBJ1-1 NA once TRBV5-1 CASSLAGENTEAFF TGCGCCAGCAGCTTGGCCGGTGAGAACACTGAAGCTTTCTTT
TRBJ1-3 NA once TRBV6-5 CASSYRGGFGNTIYF TGTGCCAGCAGTTATAGGGGGGGCTTTGGAAACACCATATATTTT
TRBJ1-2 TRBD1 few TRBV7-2 CASSPRQGVNGYTF TGTGCCAGCAGCCCAAGACAGGGGGTGAATGGCTACACCTTC
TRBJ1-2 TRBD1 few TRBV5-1 CASSLQDRASYGYTF TGCGCCAGCAGCTTACAGGACAGGGCAAGCTATGGCTACACCTTC
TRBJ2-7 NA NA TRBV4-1 CASSPTRWDYEQYF TGCGCCAGCAGTCCTACTAGATGGGACTACGAGCAGTACTTC
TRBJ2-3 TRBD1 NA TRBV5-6 CASSHGQGTDTQYF TGTGCCAGCAGCCATGGACAGGGAACAGATACGCAGTATTTT
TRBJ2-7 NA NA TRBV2 CASSESVFGEQYF TGTGCCAGCAGTGAGTCGGTGTTTGGCGAGCAGTACTTC
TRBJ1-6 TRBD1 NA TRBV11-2 CASSPAQAGGESPLHF TGTGCCAGCAGCCCAGCCCAAGCAGGGGGTGAGTCACCCCTCCACTTT
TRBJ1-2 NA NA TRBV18 CASSPRGDLAPSYGYTF TGTGCCAGCTCACCCCGGGGGGATCTCGCACCTAGCTATGGCTACACCTTC
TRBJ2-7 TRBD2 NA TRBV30 CAWRQTSGASYEQYF TGTGCCTGGAGGCAAACTAGCGGGGCCTCCTACGAGCAGTACTTC
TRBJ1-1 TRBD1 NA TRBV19 CASRGQGMNTEAFF TGTGCCAGTAGGGGACAGGGGATGAACACTGAAGCTTTCTTT
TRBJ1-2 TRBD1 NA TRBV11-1 CASSSPRGQNYGYTF TGTGCCAGCAGCTCACCCAGGGGGCAGAACTATGGCTACACCTTC
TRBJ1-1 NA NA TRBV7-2 CASSLRRSTVNTEAFF TGTGCCAGCAGCTTGAGACGTTCGACAGTTAACACTGAAGCTTTCTTT
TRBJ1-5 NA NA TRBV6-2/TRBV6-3 CASSSSGTSYSNQPQHF TGTGCCAGCAGTTCGAGCGGGACATCCTATAGCAATCAGCCCCAGCATTTT
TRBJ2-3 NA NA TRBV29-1 CSVATSSSTDTQYF TGCAGCGTCGCCACCAGTTCTAGCACAGATACGCAGTATTTT
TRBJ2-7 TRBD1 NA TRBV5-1 CASSPTGHNYEQYF TGCGCCAGCTCCCCGACAGGGCACAATTACGAGCAGTACTTC
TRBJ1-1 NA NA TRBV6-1 CASSEYRVGEAFF TGTGCCAGCAGTGAATACAGGGTCGGTGAAGCTTTCTTT
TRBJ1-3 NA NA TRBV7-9 CASSSGGSGNTIYF TGTGCCAGTTCATCGGGTGGGTCTGGAAACACCATATATTTT
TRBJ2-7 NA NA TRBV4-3 CASSQGQAYEQYF TGCGCCAGCAGCCAAGGACAGGCCTACGAGCAGTACTTC
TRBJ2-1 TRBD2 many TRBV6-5 CASSYLAGNEQFF TGTGCCAGCAGTTATCTAGCGGGCAATGAGCAGTTCTTC
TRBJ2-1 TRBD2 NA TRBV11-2 CASSFWRGGALKQFF TGTGCCAGCAGCTTTTGGCGGGGGGGCGCTTTAAAGCAGTTCTTC
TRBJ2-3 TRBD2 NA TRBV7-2 CASSFLAGEGAQYF TGTGCCAGCAGCTTTCTAGCGGGGGAGGGAGCGCAGTATTTT
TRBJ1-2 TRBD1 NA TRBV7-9 CASSRGQGGGYTF TGTGCCAGCAGCCGTGGACAGGGCGGTGGCTACACCTTC
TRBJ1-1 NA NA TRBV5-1 CASSRAGVETEAFF TGCGCCAGCAGCCGGGCGGGGGTTGAAACTGAAGCTTTCTTT
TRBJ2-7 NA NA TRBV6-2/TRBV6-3 CASSWTSYYEQYF TGTGCCAGCAGTTGGACTTCCTACTACGAGCAGTACTTC
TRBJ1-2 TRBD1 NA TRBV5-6 CASSWDRADGYTF TGTGCCAGCAGCTGGGACAGGGCGGATGGCTACACCTTC
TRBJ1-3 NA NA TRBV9 CASSVEATDISGNTIYF TGTGCCAGCAGCGTAGAAGCGACGGACATCTCTGGAAACACCATATATTTT
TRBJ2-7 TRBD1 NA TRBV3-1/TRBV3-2 CASSHCPGTDTSYEQYF TGTGCCAGCAGTCATTGTCCCGGGACAGATACCTCCTACGAGCAGTACTTC
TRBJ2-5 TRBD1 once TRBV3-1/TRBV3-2 CASSQVDRVLQETQYF TGTGCCAGCAGCCAAGTGGACAGGGTCCTCCAAGAGACCCAGTACTTC
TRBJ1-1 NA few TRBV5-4 CASSLEAGMNTEAFF TGTGCCAGCAGCTTGGAGGCGGGGATGAACACTGAAGCTTTCTTT
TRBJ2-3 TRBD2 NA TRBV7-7 CASSLGLAADTQYF TGTGCTAGCAGCTTAGGACTAGCCGCAGATACGCAGTATTTT
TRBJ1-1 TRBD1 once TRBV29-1 CSVSGTGVSAFEAFF TGCAGCGTGTCCGGGACAGGGGTTTCGGCTTTCGAAGCTTTCTTT
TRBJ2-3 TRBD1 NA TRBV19 CASSIGAVRGRTDTQYF TGTGCCAGTAGTATAGGGGCGGTGAGGGGGCGGACAGATACGCAGTATTTT
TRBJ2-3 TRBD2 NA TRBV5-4 CASSPGLAGGTTDTQYF TGTGCCAGCAGCCCCGGACTAGCGGGGGGTACCACAGATACGCAGTATTTT
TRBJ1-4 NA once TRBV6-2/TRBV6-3 CASSYSTIEKLFF TGTGCCAGCAGTTACTCGACTATAGAAAAACTGTTTTTT
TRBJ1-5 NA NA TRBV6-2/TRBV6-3 CASSYGPYQPQHF TGTGCCAGCAGTTACGGGCCCTATCAGCCCCAGCATTTT
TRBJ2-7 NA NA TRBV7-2 CASSLGGPPEQYF TGTGCCAGCAGCTTAGGGGGGCCACCTGAGCAGTACTTC
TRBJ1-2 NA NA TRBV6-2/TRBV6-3 CASSVTGGYTF TGTGCCAGCAGTGTGACAGGCGGCTACACCTTC
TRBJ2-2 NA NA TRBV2 CASSESGLSHTGELFF TGTGCCAGCAGTGAATCTGGGCTCAGTCACACCGGGGAGCTGTTTTTT
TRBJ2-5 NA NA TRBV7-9 CASSAGSETQYF TGTGCCAGTTCGGCGGGGTCAGAGACCCAGTACTTC
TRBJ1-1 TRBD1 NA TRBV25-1 CASSAGQGGITEAFF TGTGCCAGCAGTGCCGGACAGGGGGGGATAACTGAAGCTTTCTTT
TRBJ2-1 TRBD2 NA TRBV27 CASKPGLAGVSSYNEQFF TGTGCCAGCAAACCTGGGCTAGCGGGGGTTAGCTCCTACAATGAGCAGTTCTTC